This TCR beta chain derives from a study of radiotherapy plus CTLA-4 blockade in lung cancer. Study-wide context: Disease control was achieved by around 32% of patients, and objective responses by 18%.

Study conclusions and caveats: Expansion in blood of tumor-derived TCR clones was seen after radiotherapy plus ipilimumab. Per reports, early blood T cell clone dynamics, plus interferon-beta, forecast response most strongly.

This table comes from immunoSEQ multiplex PCR, and its TCRdb copy is limited to in-frame clones, with some not included. The sample includes tens of thousands of clones, about three quarters of them seen just once. Lung cancer patients with chemo-refractory metastatic non-small-cell disease were given focal radiation plus CTLA-4 blockade with ipilimumab. In the case of this clone: The antigen is undetermined.

V trimming: 5 bases; J trimming: 5 bases; junction bases outside the gene matches: 10. This CDR3 has 15 residues. Germline V gene data show CDR1 as MNHNY and CDR2 as SVGAGI (reference sequence). The sequence derives from a human donor with non-small cell lung cancer whose response to radiotherapy plus ipilimumab could not be evaluated. This chain connects TRBV6-6 to TRBJ2-3, with TRBD2 matching over 7 bases. The sample in question was peripheral blood, obtained from a patient treated with radiotherapy plus ipilimumab. The CDR3, as DNA: TGTGCCAGCAGTAAGGGAGGGTTTCGGGAAGATACGCAGTATTTT. It translates to CASSKGGFREDTQYF.